Sequencing of this T cell receptor beta chain was carried out in a study of blood T cell repertoires in COVID-19 (dated by TCRdb to about 2020). For the wider study: Samples covering the acute and convalescent phases of COVID-19 were provided by collaborators in the United States, Italy and Spain. The material from the prospective study consisted of cDNA or gDNA derived from T cells, B-cell-depleted T cells, or PBMCs. The dataset comprised deeply sampled blood TCRbeta repertoires from subjects exposed to, actively infected with, or recovered from COVID-19. The repertoires were released in a freely available public database meant as a resource for research on the immune response to SARS-CoV-2. Samples were obtained from the ongoing ImmuneRACE study (first 160 participants) and from about 1,300 subjects provided by 6 global collaborators. Sample metadata almost always included a de-identified subject ID, COVID-19 status, age in years and sex. HLA class I and class II types, where available, came from metadata supplied by the sample provider rather than from assay-based typing. The paper as a whole reports these results and caveats: The quantity of clinical and demographic metadata differed by source and by participant and was supplied without curation.

Collaborating institutions collected whole blood in K2EDTA tubes following their own protocols. For TCRbeta analysis, collaborator samples were shipped as frozen whole blood, as isolated PBMCs, or as DNA extracted from either sample type. As to this clone: It has no known antigen specificity. No base quality information exists; no much larger clone differs at one position.

As encoded in the germline V gene, CDR1 is SNHLY while CDR2 is FYNNEI. The CDR3 contains 15 residues, cysteine and phenylalanine counted. This entry keeps only the CDR3 DNA: 45 bases, framed from base 1. The germline V and J ends show losses of 8 bases and 5 bases respectively, and no gene match explains 8 bases of the junction. TCRbeta CDR3 regions were amplified from genomic DNA by means of the immunoSEQ Assay, a bias-controlled multiplex PCR. The source study handled its data this way. Within the assay, amplification of reference gene primers was used to estimate how many nucleated cells each sample contained. Sequence reads were collapsed and filtered to measure the absolute abundance of every unique TCRbeta CDR3 rearrangement. For each sample, productive Simpson clonality was calculated by taking the square root of Simpson's diversity index across productive rearrangements. The immuneACCESS repertoire file appears here via TCRdb, limited to in-frame rearrangements. These files lack a portion of the clones; in checked studies, under half of the deficit traces to unresolved V genes, and the cause of the others is not known. V, J and clone size were drawn from that table, and D and trimming were deduced from the DNA. Present in this sample are approximately 140,000 clones, around nine tenths of which were seen just once. The top ten constitute roughly 4% of the sample.

The TCR originated in a middle-aged woman with acute or convalescent COVID-19. The specimen was peripheral blood. In this chain, TRBV2 is recombined with TRBJ2-1; TRBD2 agrees with 11 junctional bases. The CDR3 sequence is CASDPGTSGHNEQFF. The nucleotides read TGTGCCAGCGACCCCGGGACTAGCGGACACAATGAGCAGTTCTTC.